The 21 T cell receptor beta chains below were found in one sample sequenced in a study of PD-L1 blockade in urothelial cancer. Assay: immunoSEQ multiplex PCR; the TCRdb copy retains only in-frame clones and omits some. The data show about 90,000 clones, with roughly 83% seen just once and around 8.1% held by the top ten. Time point here: peripheral blood 6 weeks after treatment start. This sample comprised PBMCs, obtained around atezolizumab (anti-PD-L1) treatment. These receptors all stem from a man aged 65 to 85 with urothelial cancer.

This clone showed up just once. CDR3 bases: TGTGCCAGCAGCTTAGTGAGGGGTAGCGGGAGCGAGCAGTACTTC. Protein product: CASSLVRGSGSEQYF. The chain links TRBV7-2 to TRBJ2-7; 9 bases agree with TRBD2. Trimming removed 1 base from V and 6 bases from J; junction bases left unmatched: 7. Germline CDR1 is SGHTA and CDR2 is FQGNSA. The CDR3 has 15 amino acids.

The genes are TRBV19 and TRBJ2-1; TRBD2 is a possible D gene (7 bases). The germline V gene encodes CDR1 LNHDA and CDR2 SQIVND (reference sequence). There are 14 residues in the CDR3. Trimming removed 10 bases from V and 6 bases from J, with 19 bases in between. The CDR3 loop is CATLKGGAINEQFF. The CDR3 DNA sequence: TGTGCCACTCTCAAGGGGGGGGCGATCAATGAGCAGTTCTTC.

V is TRBV18 and J is TRBJ2-3, with a possible D match to TRBD2 (7 bases). In germline, CDR1 is KGHSH, CDR2 LQKENI. Trimming left V 2 bases short and J 5 bases short, with 11 bases between. CDR3 size: 14 residues. This chain's CDR3 is CASSPAGEGDTQYF. The CDR3 DNA is TGTGCCAGCTCACCAGCAGGGGAGGGAGATACGCAGTATTTT. Drawing the rest from reference TRBV18 and TRBJ2-3, the complete variable domain is NAGVMQNPRHLVRRRGQEARLRCSPMKGHSHVYWYRQLPEEGLKFMVYLQKENIIDESGMPKERFSAEFPKEGPSILRIQQVVRGDSAAYFCASSPAGEGDTQYFGPGTRLTVL.

This chain links TRBV5-4 with TRBJ1-1, with 7 bases lining up with TRBD1. This CDR3 is built from 15 residues. The germline V gene encodes CDR1 SGHNT and CDR2 YYREEE (reference sequence). Trimming cost V 1 base and J 1 base; bases outside gene matches: 4. CDR3 nucleotide sequence: TGTGCCAGCAGCTTGACCGACAGGGCGAACACTGAAGCTTTCTTT. It encodes CASSLTDRANTEAFF.

J is TRBJ1-1 and V is TRBV5-5; TRBD1 agrees at 7 bases. Per the germline V gene, CDR1 is SGHKS and CDR2 is YYEKEE (reference sequence). V lost 3 bases, J lost 3 bases, and 14 bases stayed unmatched. The CDR3 consists of 17 residues. CDR3: CASSSRTGRSSDTEAFF. The CDR3 DNA sequence: TGTGCCAGCAGCTCCCGGACAGGTCGGTCGTCGGACACTGAAGCTTTCTTT. The entire variable domain, with the rest obtained from reference TRBV5-5 and TRBJ1-1, is as follows: DAGVTQSPTHLIKTRGQQVTLRCSPISGHKSVSWYQQVLGQGPQFIFQYYEKEERGRGNFPDRFSARQFPNYSSELNVNALLLGDSALYLCASSSRTGRSSDTEAFFGQGTRLTVV.

This clone was seen just once. The gene calls are TRBV18 and TRBJ2-2; TRBD2 aligns across 10 bases. From germline, CDR1 is KGHSH and CDR2 LQKENI. CDR3 length: 18 residues. The ends lost 2 bases at V and 0 bases at J; junction bases unmatched: 6. The CDR3 region is CASSPGSGRPPNTGELFF. CDR3 in DNA: TGTGCCAGCTCACCAGGTAGCGGGAGGCCTCCGAACACCGGGGAGCTGTTTTTT. The full variable domain, rest sourced from reference TRBV18 and TRBJ2-2, is NAGVMQNPRHLVRRRGQEARLRCSPMKGHSHVYWYRQLPEEGLKFMVYLQKENIIDESGMPKERFSAEFPKEGPSILRIQQVVRGDSAAYFCASSPGSGRPPNTGELFFGEGSRLTVL.

The chain recombines TRBV28 with TRBJ2-1; TRBD2 matches at 13 bases. The CDR3 loop spans 20 amino acids. Per the germline V gene, CDR1 is MDHEN and CDR2 is SYDVKM. V gave up 7 bases and J gave up 0 bases; unmatched junction bases: 15. CDR3 nucleotide sequence: TGTGCCAGCAATTACCTGACTAGCGGGGGGCTCTATAGCTCCTACAATGAGCAGTTCTTC. It is translated as CASNYLTSGGLYSSYNEQFF.

The rearrangement links TRBV19 to TRBJ1-1; TRBD1 matches at 10 bases. CDR3 length equals 14 residues. V was pared by 4 bases and J by 2 bases, with 1 base of the junction left unmatched. Germline V gene lookup returns CDR1 LNHDA and CDR2 SQIVND (reference sequence). CDR3 protein: CASSRDRGNTEAFF. CDR3 DNA: TGTGCCAGTAGTAGGGACAGGGGTAACACTGAAGCTTTCTTT. Variable domain in full (rest from reference TRBV19 and TRBJ1-1): DGGITQSPKYLFRKEGQNVTLSCEQNLNHDAMYWYRQDPGQGLRLIYYSQIVNDFQKGDIAEGYSVSREKKESFPLTVTSAQKNPTAFYLCASSRDRGNTEAFFGQGTRLTVV.

The chain links TRBV11-3 to TRBJ2-1; TRBD2 aligns across 7 bases. The CDR3 consists of 15 residues. CDR1 and CDR2 from the germline V gene are SGHNT and YENEEA. V shed 5 bases and J 10 bases; nucleotides not matched to a gene: 14. In DNA, the CDR3 is TGTGCCAGCAGCCCTAAAGGACTAGTAAATGGCGAGCAGTTCTTC. Protein: CASSPKGLVNGEQFF.

This clone was seen just once. The chain uses TRBV7-2 and TRBJ1-4; 8 nucleotides line up with TRBD1. The CDR3 length is 15 residues. Trimming removed 1 base from V and 7 bases from J; junction bases left unmatched: 5. The V gene's germline CDR1 is SGHTA and CDR2 FQGNSA. CDR3 protein: CASSLGAGGSEKLFF. The CDR3 coding sequence is TGTGCCAGCAGCTTAGGGGCAGGGGGCTCTGAAAAACTGTTTTTT. Together with reference TRBV7-2 and TRBJ1-4, the CDR3 gives the full variable domain: GAGVSQSPSNKVTEKGKDVELRCDPISGHTALYWYRQSLGQGLEFLIYFQGNSAPDKSGLPSDRFSAERTGGSVSTLTIQRTQQEDSAVYLCASSLGAGGSEKLFFGSGTQLSVL.

This clone was observed once. The chain recombines TRBV19 with TRBJ2-7; 8 bases align to TRBD1. The germline CDR1 and CDR2 sequences are LNHDA and SQIVND (reference sequence). The trim removed 4 bases at V and 0 bases at J, leaving 5 bases unmatched. The CDR3 sequence is 15 residues long. As DNA, the CDR3 is TGTGCCAGTAGTAGGGTGACAGGGGACTCCTACGAGCAGTACTTC. Amino acids: CASSRVTGDSYEQYF.

The chain recombines TRBV23-1 with TRBJ2-5; TRBD2 aligns across 10 bases. TRBV23-1 is an ORF; its function is uncertain. After removal of 8 bases from V and 5 bases from J, the junction contained 8 bases not matched to a gene. The CDR3 sequence is 14 residues long. The DNA of the CDR3 is TGCGCCAGCGACGAGCGGGAGGGCAGCGAGACCCAGTACTTC. Its translation is CASDEREGSETQYF.

The chain recombines TRBV5-6 with TRBJ2-7; a weak D match, TRBD1 (5 bases). Germline CDR1 SGHDT, CDR2 YYEEEE. The CDR3 extends over 13 amino acids. Trimming stripped 2 bases from V and 2 bases from J, with 8 bases between. The CDR3 loop reads CASSFQGPYEQYF. The DNA for the CDR3 is TGTGCCAGCAGCTTCCAGGGTCCCTACGAGCAGTACTTC. The variable domain in full, completed from reference TRBV5-6 and TRBJ2-7, reads DAGVTQSPTHLIKTRGQQVTLRCSPKSGHDTVSWYQQALGQGPQFIFQYYEEEERQRGNFPDRFSGHQFPNYSSELNVNALLLGDSALYLCASSFQGPYEQYFGPGTRLTVT.

This clone was seen a handful of times. The chain combines TRBV11-2 with TRBJ2-7; 10 bases are shared with TRBD2. This CDR3 has 16 residues. Germline CDR1 and CDR2: SGHAT and FQNNGV. J was trimmed by 3 bases and V by 0 bases; bases with no gene match: 5. The chain's CDR3 is CASSLDPLAGVYEQYF. The CDR3 bases are TGTGCCAGCAGCTTAGATCCCCTAGCGGGAGTCTACGAGCAGTACTTC.

This sequence joins TRBV5-5 and TRBJ1-2; 9 bases align to TRBD1. The germline CDR1 and CDR2 sequences are SGHKS and YYEKEE (reference sequence). Trimming cost V 0 bases and J 1 base; bases outside gene matches: 16. CDR3 length: 20 amino acids. CDR3 protein: CASSLGQGGISQSLNYGYTF. DNA of the CDR3: TGTGCCAGCAGCTTGGGACAGGGGGGGATCTCCCAATCCCTTAACTATGGCTACACCTTC.

V is TRBV9 and J is TRBJ2-5; weak D call: TRBD2 (7 bases). Trimming cost V 0 bases and J 5 bases, with 14 bases left between them. Germline loops: CDR1 SGDLS, CDR2 YYNGEE. This CDR3 is built from 15 residues. The CDR3 here is CASSVEAGAWETQYF. The CDR3 nucleotides are TGTGCCAGCAGCGTAGAGGCGGGGGCGTGGGAGACCCAGTACTTC.

This clone has a handful of counts. The chain employs TRBV13 and TRBJ2-2; D unresolved. Germline values: CDR1 PRHDT, CDR2 FYEKMQ (reference sequence). V lost 5 bases, J lost 6 bases, and 10 bases lay in between. The CDR3 is 13 residues long. The CDR3 here is CASSESGAGELFF. The CDR3 DNA sequence: TGTGCCAGCAGCGAATCAGGCGCCGGGGAGCTGTTTTTT.

This rearrangement joins TRBV7-7 to TRBJ2-5; 8 nucleotides line up with TRBD1. CDR1 is SSHAT and CDR2 is FNYEAQ in the germline V gene (reference sequence). The ends lost 5 bases at V and 2 bases at J; junction bases unmatched: 7. This CDR3 region has 15 residues. CDR3 region: CASSPGTGPQETQYF. The CDR3 DNA sequence: TGTGCCAGCAGCCCCGGGACAGGCCCGCAAGAGACCCAGTACTTC.

The chain links TRBV10-3 to TRBJ2-7; D call uncertain. In germline, CDR1 is ENHRY, CDR2 SYGVKD. This CDR3 spans 13 amino acids. V lost 0 bases to trimming and J lost 3 bases, with 6 bases between them. The CDR3 DNA reads TGTGCCATCAGTGAGTCGACTCTCTACGAGCAGTACTTC. It encodes CAISESTLYEQYF.

The gene calls are TRBV19 and TRBJ1-4; TRBD1 is a possible D gene (6 bases). The CDR3 has 12 amino acids. V gave up 6 bases and J gave up 8 bases, with 10 bases separating them. From germline, CDR1 is LNHDA and CDR2 SQIVND (reference sequence). The CDR3 spells CASSRQEEKLFF. CDR3 nucleotides: TGTGCCAGTAGCCGACAGGAGGAAAAACTGTTTTTT.

This chain connects TRBV5-4 to TRBJ2-7; 10 positions match TRBD1. This CDR3 is built from 14 residues. CDR1 SGHNT and CDR2 YYREEE come from the germline V gene (reference sequence). J was trimmed by 6 bases and V by 3 bases; bases with no gene match: 6. The chain's CDR3 is CASSSRDRGSEQYF. CDR3 nucleotides: TGTGCCAGCAGCTCACGGGACAGGGGTTCCGAGCAGTACTTC. The complete variable domain, with remaining parts taken from reference TRBV5-4 and TRBJ2-7, reads ETGVTQSPTHLIKTRGQQVTLRCSSQSGHNTVSWYQQALGQGPQFIFQYYREEENGRGNFPPRFSGLQFPNYSSELNVNALELDDSALYLCASSSRDRGSEQYFGPGTRLTVT.